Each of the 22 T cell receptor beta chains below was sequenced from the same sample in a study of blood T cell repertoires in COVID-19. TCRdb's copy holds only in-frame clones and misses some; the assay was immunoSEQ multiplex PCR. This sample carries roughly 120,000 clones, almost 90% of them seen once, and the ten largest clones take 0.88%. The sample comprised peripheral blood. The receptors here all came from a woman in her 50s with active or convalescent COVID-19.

The CDR3 reads CSASDPPRSPYEQYF. CDR3 DNA: TGCAGTGCTAGTGATCCCCCCAGGTCTCCTTACGAGCAGTACTTC. The genes are TRBV20-1 and TRBJ2-7; no definite D call. The CDR3 extends over 15 amino acids. Germline assignment: CDR1 DFQATT and CDR2 SNEGSKA (reference sequence). Trimming took off 3 bases at V and 4 bases at J, with 19 bases between the two ends.

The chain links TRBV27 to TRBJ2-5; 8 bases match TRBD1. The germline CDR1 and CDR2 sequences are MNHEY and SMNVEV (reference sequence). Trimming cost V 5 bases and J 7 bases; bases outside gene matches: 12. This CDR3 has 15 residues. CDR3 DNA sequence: TGTGCCAGCAGTAAGCAGGGGGCCCAACGGGCGACCCAGTACTTC. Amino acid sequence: CASSKQGAQRATQYF.

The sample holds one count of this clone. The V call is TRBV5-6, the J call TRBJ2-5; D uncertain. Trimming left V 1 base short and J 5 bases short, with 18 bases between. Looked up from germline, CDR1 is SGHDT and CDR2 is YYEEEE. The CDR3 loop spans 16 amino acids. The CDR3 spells CASSLQTPQVLETQYF. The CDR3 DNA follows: TGTGCCAGCAGCTTGCAGACGCCTCAGGTATTGGAGACCCAGTACTTC.

Written as DNA, the CDR3 is TGTGCCAGCAGCACCGGGACTGGCTCTGGAAACACCATATATTTT. Its protein product is CASSTGTGSGNTIYF. The V and J genes are TRBV5-4 and TRBJ1-3; D possibly corresponds to TRBD1 (5 bases). V was shortened by 4 bases and J by 0 bases, with 11 bases between the two germline ends. Germline V gene sequence: CDR1 SGHNT, CDR2 YYREEE (reference sequence). This CDR3 spans 15 amino acids.

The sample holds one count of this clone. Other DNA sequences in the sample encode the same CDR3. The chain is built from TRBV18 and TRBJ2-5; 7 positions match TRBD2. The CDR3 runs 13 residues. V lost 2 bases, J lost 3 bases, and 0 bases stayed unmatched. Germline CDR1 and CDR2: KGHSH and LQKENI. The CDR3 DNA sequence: TGTGCCAGCTCACCAGGACTAGAAGAGACCCAGTACTTC. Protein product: CASSPGLEETQYF.

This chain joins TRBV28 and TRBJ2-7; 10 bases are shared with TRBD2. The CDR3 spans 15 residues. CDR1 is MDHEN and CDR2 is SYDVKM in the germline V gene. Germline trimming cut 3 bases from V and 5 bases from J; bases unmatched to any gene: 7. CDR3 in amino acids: CASSFRSGRADEQYF. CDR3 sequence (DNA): TGTGCCAGCAGTTTTCGCAGCGGGAGGGCCGACGAGCAGTACTTC.

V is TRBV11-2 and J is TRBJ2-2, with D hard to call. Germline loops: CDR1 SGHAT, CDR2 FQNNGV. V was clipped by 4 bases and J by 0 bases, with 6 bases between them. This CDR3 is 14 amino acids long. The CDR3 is CASSWAPNTGELFF. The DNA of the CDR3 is TGTGCCAGCAGCTGGGCACCGAACACCGGGGAGCTGTTTTTT.

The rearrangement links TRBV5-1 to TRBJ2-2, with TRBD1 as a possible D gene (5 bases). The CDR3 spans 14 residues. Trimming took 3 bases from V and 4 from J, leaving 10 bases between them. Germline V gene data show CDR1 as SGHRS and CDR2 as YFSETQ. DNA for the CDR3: TGCGCCAGCAGCTCTGTACAGGTCACCGGGGAGCTGTTTTTT. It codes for CASSSVQVTGELFF.

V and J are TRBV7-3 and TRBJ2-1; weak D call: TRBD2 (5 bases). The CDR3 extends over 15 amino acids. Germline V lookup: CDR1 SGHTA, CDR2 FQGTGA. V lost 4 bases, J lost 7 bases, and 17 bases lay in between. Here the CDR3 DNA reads TGTGCCAGCAGCTACTTAATGGGGAGTCTAAATGAGCAGTTCTTC. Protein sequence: CASSYLMGSLNEQFF.

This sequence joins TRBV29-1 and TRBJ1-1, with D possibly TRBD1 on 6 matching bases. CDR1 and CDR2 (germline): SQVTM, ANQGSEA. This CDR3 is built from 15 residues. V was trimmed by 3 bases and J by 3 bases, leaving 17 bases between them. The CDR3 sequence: CSVDPTGRAYTEAFF. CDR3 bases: TGCAGCGTTGACCCGACAGGCCGGGCCTACACTGAAGCTTTCTTT.

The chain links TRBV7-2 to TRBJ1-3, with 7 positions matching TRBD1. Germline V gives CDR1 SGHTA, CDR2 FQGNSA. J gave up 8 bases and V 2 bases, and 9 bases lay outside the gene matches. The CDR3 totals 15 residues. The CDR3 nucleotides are TGTGCCAGCAGCTTATCGGGCCAGGGGGGAGACACCATATATTTT. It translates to CASSLSGQGGDTIYF.

In DNA, the CDR3 is TGCGCCAGCAGCCAGACCGGGAGGGCCACCGAGCAGTACTTC. Amino acids: CASSQTGRATEQYF. The V call is TRBV4-3, the J call TRBJ2-7, with TRBD2 matching over 8 bases. CDR1 is LGHNA and CDR2 is YSLEER in the germline V gene. With V trimmed by 3 bases and J by 6 bases, 7 bases remained unmatched. The CDR3 is 14 residues long.

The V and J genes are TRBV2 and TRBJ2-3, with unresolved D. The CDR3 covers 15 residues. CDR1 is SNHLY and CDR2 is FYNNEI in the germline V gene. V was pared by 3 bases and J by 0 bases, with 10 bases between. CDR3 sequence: CASSDLLTSTDTQYF. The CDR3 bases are TGTGCCAGCAGTGACTTGCTTACTAGCACAGATACGCAGTATTTT.

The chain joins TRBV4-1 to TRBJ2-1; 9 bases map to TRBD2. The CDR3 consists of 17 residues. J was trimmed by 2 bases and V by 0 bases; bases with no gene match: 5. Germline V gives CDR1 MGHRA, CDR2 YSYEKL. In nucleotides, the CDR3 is TGCGCCAGCAGCCAAGATATAAGCGGGAGGCCCTACAATGAGCAGTTCTTC. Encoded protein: CASSQDISGRPYNEQFF.

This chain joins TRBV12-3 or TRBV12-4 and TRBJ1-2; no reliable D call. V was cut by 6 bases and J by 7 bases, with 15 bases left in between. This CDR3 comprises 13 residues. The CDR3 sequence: CASSFLASGGYTF. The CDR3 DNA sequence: TGTGCCAGCAGCTTTTTGGCTAGTGGTGGCTACACCTTC.

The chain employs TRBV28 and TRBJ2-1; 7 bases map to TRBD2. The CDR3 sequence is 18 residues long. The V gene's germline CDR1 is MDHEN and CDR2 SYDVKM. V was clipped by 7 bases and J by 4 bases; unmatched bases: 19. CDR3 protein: CASTRGPRLAHGYNEQFF. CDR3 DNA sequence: TGTGCCAGCACCCGGGGCCCGCGACTAGCCCACGGATACAATGAGCAGTTCTTC.

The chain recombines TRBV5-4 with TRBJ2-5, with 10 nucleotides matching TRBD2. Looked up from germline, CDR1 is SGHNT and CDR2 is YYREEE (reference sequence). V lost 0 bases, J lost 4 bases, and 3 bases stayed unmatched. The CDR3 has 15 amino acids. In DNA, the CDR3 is TGTGCCAGCAGCTTGGCTAGCGGGAGTCGAGAGACCCAGTACTTC. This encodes CASSLASGSRETQYF. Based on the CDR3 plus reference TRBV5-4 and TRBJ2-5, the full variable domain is ETGVTQSPTHLIKTRGQQVTLRCSSQSGHNTVSWYQQALGQGPQFIFQYYREEENGRGNFPPRFSGLQFPNYSSELNVNALELDDSALYLCASSLASGSRETQYFGPGTRLLVL.

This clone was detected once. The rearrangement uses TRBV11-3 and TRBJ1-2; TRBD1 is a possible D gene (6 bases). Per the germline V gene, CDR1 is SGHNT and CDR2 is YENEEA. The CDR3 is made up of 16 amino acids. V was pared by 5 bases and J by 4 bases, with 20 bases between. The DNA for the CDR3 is TGTGCCAGCAGCGCTTACGGGACACGGCTTACCTATGGCTACACCTTC. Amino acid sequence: CASSAYGTRLTYGYTF.

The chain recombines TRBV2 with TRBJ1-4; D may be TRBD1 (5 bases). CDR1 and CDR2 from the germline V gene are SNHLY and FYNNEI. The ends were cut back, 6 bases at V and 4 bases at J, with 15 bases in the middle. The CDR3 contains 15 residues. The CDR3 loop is CASSLWGEVNEKLFF. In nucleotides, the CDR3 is TGTGCCAGCAGCCTCTGGGGGGAGGTTAATGAAAAACTGTTTTTT.

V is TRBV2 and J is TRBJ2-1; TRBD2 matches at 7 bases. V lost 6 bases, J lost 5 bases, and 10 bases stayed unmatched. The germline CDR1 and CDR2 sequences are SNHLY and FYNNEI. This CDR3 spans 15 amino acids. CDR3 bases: TGTGCCAGCAGACCCCGGGACTACAGGAACAATGAGCAGTTCTTC. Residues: CASRPRDYRNNEQFF.

This CDR3 reads CATSDRTGRYDTQYF. The CDR3 coding sequence is TGTGCCACCAGTGATCGGACAGGGAGATATGATACGCAGTATTTT. The chain links TRBV24-1 to TRBJ2-3; 8 bases align to TRBD1. CDR1 and CDR2 from the germline V gene are KGHDR and SFDVKD. The CDR3 consists of 15 residues. The J segment lost 6 bases and the V segment lost 3 bases, leaving 7 bases of the junction unmatched.

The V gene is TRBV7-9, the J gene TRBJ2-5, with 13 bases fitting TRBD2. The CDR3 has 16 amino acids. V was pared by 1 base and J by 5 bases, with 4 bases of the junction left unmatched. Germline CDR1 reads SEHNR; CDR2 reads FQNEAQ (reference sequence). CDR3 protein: CASSLEVTSGGETQYF. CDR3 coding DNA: TGTGCCAGCAGCTTAGAGGTGACTAGCGGGGGGGAGACCCAGTACTTC.